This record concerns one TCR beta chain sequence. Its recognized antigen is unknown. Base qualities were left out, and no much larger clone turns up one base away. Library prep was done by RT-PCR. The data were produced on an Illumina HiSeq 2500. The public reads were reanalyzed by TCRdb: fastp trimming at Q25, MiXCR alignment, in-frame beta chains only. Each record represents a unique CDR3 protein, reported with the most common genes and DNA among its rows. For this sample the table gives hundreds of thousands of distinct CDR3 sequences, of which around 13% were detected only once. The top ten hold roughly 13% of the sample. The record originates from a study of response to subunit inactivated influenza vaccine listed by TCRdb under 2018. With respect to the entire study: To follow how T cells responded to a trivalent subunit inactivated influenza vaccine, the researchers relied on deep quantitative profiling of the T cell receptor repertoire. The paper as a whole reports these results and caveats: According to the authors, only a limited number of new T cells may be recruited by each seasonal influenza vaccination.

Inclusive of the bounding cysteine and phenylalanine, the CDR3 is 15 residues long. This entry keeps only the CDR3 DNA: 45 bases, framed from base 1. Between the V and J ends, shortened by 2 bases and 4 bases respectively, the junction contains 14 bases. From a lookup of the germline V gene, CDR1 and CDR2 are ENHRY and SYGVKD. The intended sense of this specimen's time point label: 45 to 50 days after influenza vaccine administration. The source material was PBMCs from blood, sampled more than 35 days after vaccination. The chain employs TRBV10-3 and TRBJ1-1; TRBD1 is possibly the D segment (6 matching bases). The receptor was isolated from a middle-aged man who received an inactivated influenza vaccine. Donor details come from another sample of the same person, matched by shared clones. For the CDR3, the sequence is CAISERQDLGTEAFF. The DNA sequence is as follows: TGTGCCATCAGTGAGAGACAGGACCTGGGCACTGAAGCTTTCTTT.